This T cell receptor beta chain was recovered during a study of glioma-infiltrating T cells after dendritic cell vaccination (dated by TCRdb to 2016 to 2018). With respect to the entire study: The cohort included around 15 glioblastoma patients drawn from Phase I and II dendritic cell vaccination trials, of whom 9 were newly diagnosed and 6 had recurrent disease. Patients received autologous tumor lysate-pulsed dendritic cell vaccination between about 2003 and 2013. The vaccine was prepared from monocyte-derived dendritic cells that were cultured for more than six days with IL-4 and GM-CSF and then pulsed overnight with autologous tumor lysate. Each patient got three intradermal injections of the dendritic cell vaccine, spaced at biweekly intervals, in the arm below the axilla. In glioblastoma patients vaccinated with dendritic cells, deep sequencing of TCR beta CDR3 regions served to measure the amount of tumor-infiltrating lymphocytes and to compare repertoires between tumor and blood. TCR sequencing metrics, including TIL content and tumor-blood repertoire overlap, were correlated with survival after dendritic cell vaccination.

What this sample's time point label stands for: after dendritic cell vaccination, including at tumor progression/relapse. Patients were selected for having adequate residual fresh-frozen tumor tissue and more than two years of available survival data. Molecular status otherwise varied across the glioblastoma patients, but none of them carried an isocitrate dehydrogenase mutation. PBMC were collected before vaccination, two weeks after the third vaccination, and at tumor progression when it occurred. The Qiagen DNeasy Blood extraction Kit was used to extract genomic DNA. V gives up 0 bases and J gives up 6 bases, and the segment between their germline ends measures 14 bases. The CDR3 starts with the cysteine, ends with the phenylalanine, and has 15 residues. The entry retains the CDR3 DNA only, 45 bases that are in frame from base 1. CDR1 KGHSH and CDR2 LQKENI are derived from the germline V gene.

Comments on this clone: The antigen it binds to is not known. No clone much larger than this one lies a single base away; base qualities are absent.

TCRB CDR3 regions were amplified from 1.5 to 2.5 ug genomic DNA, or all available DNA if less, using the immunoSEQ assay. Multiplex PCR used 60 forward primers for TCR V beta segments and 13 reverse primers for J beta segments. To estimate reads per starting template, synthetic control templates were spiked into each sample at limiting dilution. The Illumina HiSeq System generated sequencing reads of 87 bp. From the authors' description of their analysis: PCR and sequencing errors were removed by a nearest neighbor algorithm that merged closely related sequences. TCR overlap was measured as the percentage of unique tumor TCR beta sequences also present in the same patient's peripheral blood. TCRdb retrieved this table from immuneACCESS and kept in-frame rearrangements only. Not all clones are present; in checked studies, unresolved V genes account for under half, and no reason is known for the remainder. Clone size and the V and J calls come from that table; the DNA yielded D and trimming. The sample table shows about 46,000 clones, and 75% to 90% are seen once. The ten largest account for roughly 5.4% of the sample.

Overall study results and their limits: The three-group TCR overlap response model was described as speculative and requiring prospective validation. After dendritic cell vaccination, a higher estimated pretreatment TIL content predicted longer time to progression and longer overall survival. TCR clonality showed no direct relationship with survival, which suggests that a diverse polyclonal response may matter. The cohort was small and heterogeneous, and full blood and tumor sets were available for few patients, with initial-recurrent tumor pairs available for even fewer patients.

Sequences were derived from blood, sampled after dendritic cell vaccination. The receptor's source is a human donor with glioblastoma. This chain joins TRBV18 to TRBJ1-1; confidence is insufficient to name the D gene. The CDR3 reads CASSPPGNGVSEAFF. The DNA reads TGTGCCAGCTCACCACCGGGGAACGGGGTGTCTGAAGCTTTCTTT. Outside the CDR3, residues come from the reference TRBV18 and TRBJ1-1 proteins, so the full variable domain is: NAGVMQNPRHLVRRRGQEARLRCSPMKGHSHVYWYRQLPEEGLKFMVYLQKENIIDESGMPKERFSAEFPKEGPSILRIQQVVRGDSAAYFCASSPPGNGVSEAFFGQGTRLTVV.